This TCR beta chain was sequenced for a study of T cells in Graves' hyperthyroidism and ophthalmopathy. This clonotype was seen many times. The V segment lost 0 bases and the J segment 0 bases; nucleotides outside the gene matches: 9. CDR1 is MNHEY and CDR2 is SVGAGI in the germline V gene. CDR3 size: 18 residues. The cohort's ophthalmopathy patients, a group with duration under 3 months, had a Clinical Activity Score of at least 3 and a NOSPECS grade of at least 4. Authors of the study amplified TCR beta CDR3 regions from RNA transcripts. A set of HTBI primers served as the primers for a first-round RT-PCR of the TCR CDR3. TCRdb recomputed calls from the multiplex PCR reads with MiXCR, one row per CDR3 protein. The repertoire includes approximately 410,000 distinct CDR3 sequences, about 14% of them detected once, and roughly 13% sits in the top ten.

The sequenced sample was blood. The V call is TRBV6-5, the J call TRBJ2-3; 7 bases fit TRBD2. The sequence was obtained from a young man with Graves' ophthalmopathy. CDR3 DNA sequence: TGTGCCAGCAGTTACTCGAAGGGGAGCGGGGCCAGCACAGATACGCAGTATTTT. Protein product: CASSYSKGSGASTDTQYF.